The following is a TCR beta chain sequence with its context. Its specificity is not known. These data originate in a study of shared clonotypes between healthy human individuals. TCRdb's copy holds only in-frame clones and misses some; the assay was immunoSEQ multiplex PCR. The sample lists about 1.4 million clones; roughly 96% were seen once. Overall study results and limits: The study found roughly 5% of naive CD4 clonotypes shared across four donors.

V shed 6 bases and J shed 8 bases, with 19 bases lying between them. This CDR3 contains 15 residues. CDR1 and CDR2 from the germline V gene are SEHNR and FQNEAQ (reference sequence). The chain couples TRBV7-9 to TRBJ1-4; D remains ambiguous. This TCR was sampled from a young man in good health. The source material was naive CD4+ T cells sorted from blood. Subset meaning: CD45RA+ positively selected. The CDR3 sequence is CASRHEVSWSEKLFF. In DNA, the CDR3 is TGTGCCAGCAGGCATGAGGTATCATGGAGCGAAAAACTGTTTTTT.